This T cell receptor beta chain came from a study of CD8+ T cells in alopecia areata listed by TCRdb under 2018. With regard to the full study: In both human patients and the C3H/HeJ mouse model, the study applied high-throughput TCRbeta sequencing to look at T cell clonal expansion in alopecia areata. Human TCRbeta sequencing covered scalp tissue and sorted CD4+ and CD8+ peripheral blood T cells from patchy and totalis/universalis alopecia areata patients and healthy controls. Scalp clonality was compared among normal scalp (n=4), patchy alopecia areata scalp (n=8), and alopecia totalis/universalis scalp (n=8). RNA came from the PAXgene miRNA kit for fixed scalp, the miRNeasy kit for PBMCs, and the RNeasy kit for mouse skin. TCRbeta CDR3 regions were amplified by immunoSEQ multiplex PCR with 35 Vbeta forward and 13 Jbeta reverse primers.

This clone was picked up a small number of times. The clone's antigen remains unknown. Within one base of it there is no much larger clone, and no base qualities were kept. The full study reports these points: Compared with mice, TCR sequences shared between patients were less clear, possibly partly because of HLA diversity across the patient population. Unlike mouse skin, where gammadelta T cells dominate, normal human skin contains resident alphabeta T cells that get sequenced too, which complicates analysis of the scalp TCR repertoire. Higher clonality and more expanded CD8+ clones were observed in lesional scalp than in normal scalp, particularly in alopecia totalis/universalis, a finding suggestive of antigenic drive.

Library preparation was by the immunoSEQ multiplex PCR assay. RNA was extracted from all samples and reverse transcribed into cDNA, which served as template for TCR sequencing. SuperScript III was used to make first-strand cDNA, primed with a 2:1 mix of oligo-dT and random hexamers. A synthetic immune receptor repertoire was used to gauge amplification bias, and whatever bias remained was removed computationally. The authors' pipeline ran thus. Raw reads were preprocessed to remove errors, and CDR3 was defined according to IMGT conventions as the region from the conserved cysteine to phenylalanine. To get clonality, Shannon entropy was normalized by log2 of the number of productive unique TCRs and the result was subtracted from 1. Scalp TCRbeta sequences were cross-referenced with sorted blood CD4 and CD8 repertoires so that the CD4 or CD8 identity of scalp clones could be inferred. TCRdb retrieved this table from immuneACCESS and kept in-frame rearrangements only. Not all clones are present; in checked studies, unresolved V genes account for under half, and no reason is known for the remainder. V and J calls and clone size are those listed in that table; D and trimming were worked out from the DNA. The sample table holds about 120,000 clones, of which around 50% were seen once. In total, the top ten clones hold roughly a tenth of the sample.

V was cut back by 3 bases and J by 2 bases, leaving a gap of 9 bases between them. From cysteine to phenylalanine, the CDR3 is 13 amino acids long. The entry retains the CDR3 DNA only, 39 bases that are in frame from base 1. The germline V gene provides CDR1 SGDLS and CDR2 YYNGEE. Lesional scalp punch biopsies and peripheral blood were obtained from alopecia areata patients. PBMCs were isolated by density centrifugation and stained for CD3, CD4 and CD8, after which CD4+ and CD8+ T cells were sorted on a FACSAria. The untreated alopecia areata patients were recruited through a multicenter biomarker study. For roughly 5 biomarker-study patients, blood CD8+ T cells were further sorted into NKG2D-low and NKG2D-high fractions.

The receptor was derived from a human donor with alopecia areata. The rearrangement combines TRBV9 with TRBJ2-7; tentative D gene TRBD2, with 6 bases matching. Sequencing was performed on NKG2D-low CD8+ T cells sorted from blood. The sample's cell subset or site, from its label and the paper: sorted CD8+ NKG2D-low blood T cells. The CDR3 is CASSADYPYEQYF. The DNA sequence is as follows: TGTGCCAGCAGCGCGGACTACCCCTACGAGCAGTACTTC.